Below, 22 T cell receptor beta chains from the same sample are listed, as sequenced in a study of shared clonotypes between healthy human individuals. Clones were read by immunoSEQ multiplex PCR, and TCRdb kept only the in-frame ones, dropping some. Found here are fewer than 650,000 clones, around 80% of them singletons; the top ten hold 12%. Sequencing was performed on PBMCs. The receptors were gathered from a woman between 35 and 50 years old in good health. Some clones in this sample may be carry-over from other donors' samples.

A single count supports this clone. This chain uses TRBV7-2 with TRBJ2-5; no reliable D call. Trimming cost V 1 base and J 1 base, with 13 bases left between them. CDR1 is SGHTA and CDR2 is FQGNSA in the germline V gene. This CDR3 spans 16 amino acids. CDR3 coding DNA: TGTGCCAGCAGCTTAGTGGCAGCCCCCGTCCAAGAGACCCAGTACTTC. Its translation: CASSLVAAPVQETQYF.

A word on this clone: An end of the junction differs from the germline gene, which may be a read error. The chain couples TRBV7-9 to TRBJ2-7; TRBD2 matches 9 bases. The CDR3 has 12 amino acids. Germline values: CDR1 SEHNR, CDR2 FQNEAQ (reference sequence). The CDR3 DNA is TGTGCCAGCAGCTTAGAACTAGCGGGCCTGTTCTTC. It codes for CASSLELAGLFF.

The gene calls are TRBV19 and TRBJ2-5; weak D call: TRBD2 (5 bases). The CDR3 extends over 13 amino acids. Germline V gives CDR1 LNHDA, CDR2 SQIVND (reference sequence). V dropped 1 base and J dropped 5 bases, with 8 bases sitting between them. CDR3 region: CASSIGGRETQYF. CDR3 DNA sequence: TGTGCCAGTAGTATAGGAGGGCGGGAGACCCAGTACTTC.

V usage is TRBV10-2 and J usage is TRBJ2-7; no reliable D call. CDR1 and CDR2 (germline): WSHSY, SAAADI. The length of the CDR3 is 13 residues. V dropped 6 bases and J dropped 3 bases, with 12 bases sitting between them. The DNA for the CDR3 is TGCGCCAGCAGGCCAGGCCCTGACTACGAGCAGTACTTC. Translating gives CASRPGPDYEQYF.

The CDR3 nucleotides are TGTGCCAGCAGTTTATACTTTGGTCAGACTGGAAACATTCAGTACTTC. This codes for CASSLYFGQTGNIQYF. The rearrangement links TRBV27 to TRBJ2-4; D call uncertain. Germline values: CDR1 MNHEY, CDR2 SMNVEV (reference sequence). The CDR3 extends over 16 amino acids. Trimming removed 1 base from V and 6 bases from J, with 16 bases in between.

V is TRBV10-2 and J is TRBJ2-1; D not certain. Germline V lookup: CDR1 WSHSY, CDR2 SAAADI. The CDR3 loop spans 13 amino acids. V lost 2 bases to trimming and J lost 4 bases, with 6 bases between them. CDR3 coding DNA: TGCGCCAGCAGTGAGAGCAGTTACAATGAGCAGTTCTTC. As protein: CASSESSYNEQFF.

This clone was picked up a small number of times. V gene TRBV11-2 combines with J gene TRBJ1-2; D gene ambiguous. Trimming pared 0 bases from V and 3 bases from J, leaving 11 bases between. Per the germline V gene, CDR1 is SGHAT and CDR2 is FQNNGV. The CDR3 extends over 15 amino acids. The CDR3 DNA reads TGTGCCAGCAGCTTAGATCTTGGGTCCGACTATGGCTACACCTTC. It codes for CASSLDLGSDYGYTF.

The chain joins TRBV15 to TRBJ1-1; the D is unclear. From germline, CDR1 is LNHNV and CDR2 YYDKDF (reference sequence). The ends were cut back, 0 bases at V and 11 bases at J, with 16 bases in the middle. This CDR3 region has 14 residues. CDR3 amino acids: CATSRDPAAVSAFF. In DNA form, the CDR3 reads TGTGCCACCAGCAGAGACCCCGCCGCAGTATCCGCTTTCTTT.

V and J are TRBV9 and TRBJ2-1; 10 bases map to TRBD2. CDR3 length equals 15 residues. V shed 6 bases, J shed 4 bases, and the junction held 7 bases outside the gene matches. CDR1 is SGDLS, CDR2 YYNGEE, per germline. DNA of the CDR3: TGTGCCAGCAACATAATAGCGGGAGGATACAATGAGCAGTTCTTC. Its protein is CASNIIAGGYNEQFF.

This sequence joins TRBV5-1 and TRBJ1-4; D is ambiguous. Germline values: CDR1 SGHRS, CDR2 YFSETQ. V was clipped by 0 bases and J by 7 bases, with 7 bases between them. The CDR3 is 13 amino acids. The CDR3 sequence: CASSLGVSEKLFF. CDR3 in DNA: TGCGCCAGCAGCTTGGGGGTATCTGAAAAACTGTTTTTT.

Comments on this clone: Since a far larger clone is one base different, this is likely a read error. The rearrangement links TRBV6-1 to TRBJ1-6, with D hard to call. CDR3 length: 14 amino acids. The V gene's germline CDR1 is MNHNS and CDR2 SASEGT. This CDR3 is CTSSEVSINSPLHF. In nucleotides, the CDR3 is TGTACCAGCAGTGAAGTCAGCATTAATTCACCCCTCCACTTT.

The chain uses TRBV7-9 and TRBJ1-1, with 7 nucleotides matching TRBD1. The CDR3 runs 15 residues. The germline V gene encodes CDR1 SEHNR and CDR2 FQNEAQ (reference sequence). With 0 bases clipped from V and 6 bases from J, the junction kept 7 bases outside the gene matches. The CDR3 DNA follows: TGTGCCAGCAGCTTAGCCGGACAGGTCGACTCTGAAGCTTTCTTT. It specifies CASSLAGQVDSEAFF.

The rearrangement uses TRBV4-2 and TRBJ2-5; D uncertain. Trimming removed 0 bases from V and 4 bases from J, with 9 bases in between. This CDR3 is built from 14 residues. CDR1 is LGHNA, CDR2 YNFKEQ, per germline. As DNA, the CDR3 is TGTGCCAGCAGCCAAGATGCTGCGGTAGAGACCCAGTACTTC. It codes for CASSQDAAVETQYF.

The CDR3: CASSRPGLAGGAKNIQYF. The CDR3 DNA sequence: TGTGCCAGTAGTCGCCCAGGACTAGCGGGAGGAGCCAAAAACATTCAGTACTTC. The chain has TRBV19 and TRBJ2-4, with TRBD2 identical over 14 bases. This CDR3 is 18 amino acids long. Looked up from germline, CDR1 is LNHDA and CDR2 is SQIVND (reference sequence). J gave up 0 bases and V 5 bases, and 6 bases lay outside the gene matches.

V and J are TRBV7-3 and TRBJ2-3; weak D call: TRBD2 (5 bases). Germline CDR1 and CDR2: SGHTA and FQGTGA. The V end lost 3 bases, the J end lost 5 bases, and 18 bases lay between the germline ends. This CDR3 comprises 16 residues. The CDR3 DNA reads TGTGCCAGCAGCTTGCGCCGGACTGGCACCGGAGATACGCAGTATTTT. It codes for CASSLRRTGTGDTQYF.

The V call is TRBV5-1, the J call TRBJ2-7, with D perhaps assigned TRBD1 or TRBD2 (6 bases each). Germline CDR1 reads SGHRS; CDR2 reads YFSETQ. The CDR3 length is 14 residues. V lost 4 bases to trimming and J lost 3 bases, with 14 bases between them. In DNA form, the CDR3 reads TGCGCCAGCAGCATGGGGGGCGGGCACTACGAGCAGTACTTC. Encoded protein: CASSMGGGHYEQYF.

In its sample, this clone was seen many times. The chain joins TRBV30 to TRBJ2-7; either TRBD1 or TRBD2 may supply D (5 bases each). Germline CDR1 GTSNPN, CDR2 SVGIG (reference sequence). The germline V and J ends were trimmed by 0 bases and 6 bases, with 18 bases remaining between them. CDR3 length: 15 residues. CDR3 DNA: TGTGCCTGGAGTGTACTTGGGGCAGGTGAGGGCGAGCAGTACTTC. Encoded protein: CAWSVLGAGEGEQYF.

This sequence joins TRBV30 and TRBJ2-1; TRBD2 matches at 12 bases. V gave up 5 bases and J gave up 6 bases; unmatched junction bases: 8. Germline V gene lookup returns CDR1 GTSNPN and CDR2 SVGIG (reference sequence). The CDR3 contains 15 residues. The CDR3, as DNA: TGTGCCTGGGGCCTAGCGGGAGGGCCTGGCAATGAGCAGTTCTTC. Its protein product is CAWGLAGGPGNEQFF.

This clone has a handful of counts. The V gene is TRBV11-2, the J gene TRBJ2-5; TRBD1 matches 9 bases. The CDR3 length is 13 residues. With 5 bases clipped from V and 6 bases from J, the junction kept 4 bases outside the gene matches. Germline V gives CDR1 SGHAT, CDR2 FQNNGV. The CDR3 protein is CASSAGQGKTQYF. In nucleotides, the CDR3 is TGTGCCAGCAGCGCCGGACAGGGGAAGACCCAGTACTTC.

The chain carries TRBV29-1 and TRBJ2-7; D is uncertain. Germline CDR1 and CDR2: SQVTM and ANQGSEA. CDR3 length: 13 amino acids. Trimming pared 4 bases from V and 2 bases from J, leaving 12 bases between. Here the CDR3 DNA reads TGCAGCGTTGTGGCCCCAACGGCCTACGAGCAGTACTTC. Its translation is CSVVAPTAYEQYF.

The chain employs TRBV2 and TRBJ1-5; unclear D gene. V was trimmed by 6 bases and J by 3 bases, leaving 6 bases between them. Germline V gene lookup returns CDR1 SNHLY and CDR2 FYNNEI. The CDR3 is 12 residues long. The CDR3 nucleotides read TGTGCCAGCAGAGCGGACAATCAGCCCCAGCATTTT. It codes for CASRADNQPQHF.

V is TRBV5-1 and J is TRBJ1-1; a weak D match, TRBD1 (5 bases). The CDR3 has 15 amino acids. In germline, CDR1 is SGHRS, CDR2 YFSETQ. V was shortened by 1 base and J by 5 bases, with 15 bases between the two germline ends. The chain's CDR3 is CASSLFGQGGTEAFF. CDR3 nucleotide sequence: TGCGCCAGCAGCTTGTTTGGCCAGGGTGGGACTGAAGCTTTCTTT. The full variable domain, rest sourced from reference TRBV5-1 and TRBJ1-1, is KAGVTQTPRYLIKTRGQQVTLSCSPISGHRSVSWYQQTPGQGLQFLFEYFSETQRNKGNFPGRFSGRQFSNSRSEMNVSTLELGDSALYLCASSLFGQGGTEAFFGQGTRLTVV.